This entry describes one T cell receptor (beta chain). Its specificity is not known. The data stem from a study of monozygotic twins with inflammatory bowel disease. The team made cDNA by running eight separate reactions for each sample. Two rounds of nested PCR, of around 15 and 9 cycles, were run on TCRalpha and TCRbeta cDNA. TCRdb reprocessed the 5' RACE reads and stores each CDR3 protein as one record, lacking DNA. Recorded for this sample: fewer than 400,000 distinct CDR3 sequences. Study findings and constraints: Repertoire similarity was not found to differ between concordant and discordant twins, possibly from limited power.

The CDR3 contains 14 residues. The chain combines TRBV12-3 or TRBV12-4 with TRBJ2-7. The origin of this receptor is a human donor with ulcerative colitis or Crohn's disease, or a healthy co-twin of an affected twin (not recorded which). Sequences were obtained from blood. The CDR3 reads CASSLPNSPYEQYF.